Below are 20 T cell receptor beta chains sequenced from a single sample in a study of OX40 agonist ivuxolimab in advanced cancers. Clones were sequenced by immunoSEQ multiplex PCR, and TCRdb holds only the in-frame ones, with some missing. Among some 77,000 clones listed, over 85% were seen once. Sample: CD4+ or CD8+ T cells sorted from blood, taken in a trial of the OX40 agonist ivuxolimab. These receptors originate from an adult with an advanced solid tumor such as melanoma, head and neck, liver or kidney cancer.

The J gene is TRBJ2-1, the V gene TRBV5-1; 9 bases are shared with TRBD2. In germline, CDR1 is SGHRS, CDR2 YFSETQ. Germline trimming cut 0 bases from V and 4 bases from J; bases unmatched to any gene: 8. This CDR3 region has 17 residues. Written as DNA, the CDR3 is TGCGCCAGCAGCTTGGCGGCGAGCGGGGGGTCATACAATGAGCAGTTCTTC. Its protein product is CASSLAASGGSYNEQFF.

This chain connects TRBV30 to TRBJ2-1, with a tentative D call TRBD2 (6 bases). V shed 2 bases and J shed 9 bases, with 20 bases lying between them. CDR3 length: 15 amino acids. Germline lookup yields CDR1 GTSNPN and CDR2 SVGIG (reference sequence). CDR3 DNA sequence: TGTGCCTGGAGTAATTTGGGGGAGGTTTCTAGTGAGCAGTTCTTC. It specifies CAWSNLGEVSSEQFF. Combining the CDR3 with reference TRBV30 and TRBJ2-1 gives the whole variable domain SQTIHQWPATLVQPVGSPLSLECTVEGTSNPNLYWYRQAAGRGLQLLFYSVGIGQISSEVPQNLSASRPQDRQFILSSKKLLLSDSGFYLCAWSNLGEVSSEQFFGPGTRLTVL.

The chain employs TRBV18 and TRBJ2-7, with D possibly TRBD1 on 6 matching bases. Trimming shortened V by 3 bases and J by 2 bases, and 17 bases separated the two germline ends. The CDR3 is 16 amino acids. The germline CDR1 and CDR2 sequences are KGHSH and LQKENI. The CDR3 sequence is CASSPTGDGTTYEQYF. For the CDR3, the DNA is TGTGCCAGCTCACCGACAGGTGACGGGACCACCTACGAGCAGTACTTC.

The chain links TRBV13 to TRBJ1-1; 9 bases match TRBD1. Per the germline V gene, CDR1 is PRHDT and CDR2 is FYEKMQ (reference sequence). J gave up 5 bases and V 6 bases, and 1 base lay outside the gene matches. The CDR3 is 12 amino acids. The CDR3 protein is CASSDRGTEAFF. The DNA of the CDR3 is TGTGCCAGCAGTGACAGGGGGACTGAAGCTTTCTTT.

The chain joins TRBV28 to TRBJ1-2; 9 bases are shared with TRBD1. The V gene end was trimmed by 8 bases and the J gene end by 5 bases; junction bases not matched to a gene: 12. The CDR3 contains 15 residues. CDR1 and CDR2 from the germline V gene are MDHEN and SYDVKM. CDR3 in DNA: TGTGCCAGCCGTGGACAGGGGTCTGCGGGGTATGGCTACACCTTC. Amino acids: CASRGQGSAGYGYTF.

This rearrangement joins TRBV11-1 to TRBJ2-1, with 14 bases lining up with TRBD2. After removal of 4 bases from V and 7 bases from J, the junction contained 3 bases not matched to a gene. This CDR3 is built from 15 residues. Germline loops: CDR1 SGHAT, CDR2 FQDESV (reference sequence). CDR3 in DNA: TGTGCCAGCAGCTCGGGGACTAGCGGGGGAAATGAGCAGTTCTTC. Translated: CASSSGTSGGNEQFF.

This clone has just one count. In this CDR3 the conserved last residue, phenylalanine or tryptophan, is missing, so a read error is likely. It is unclear where the CDR3 begins or ends on the DNA, so no DNA is shown, and the CDR3 is as TCRdb lists it. The chain links TRBV6-6 to TRBJ1-2; TRBD1 reflects the table's D call only, with no check against the DNA. The CDR3 extends over 12 residues, inclusive of both ends. The germline gives CDR1 MNHNY, CDR2 SVGAGI (reference sequence). The CDR3 loop is CASNSAGTANYL.

The chain combines TRBV18 with TRBJ1-1; TRBD1 is a possible D gene (5 bases). CDR1 is KGHSH, CDR2 LQKENI, per germline. The CDR3 has 13 residues. V dropped 3 bases and J dropped 4 bases, with 9 bases sitting between them. As DNA, the CDR3 is TGTGCCAGCTCACCCGGGACGGGCACTGAAGCTTTCTTT. It is translated as CASSPGTGTEAFF.

For this clone: Other DNA variants within this sample encode the same CDR3. The rearrangement uses TRBV5-1 and TRBJ2-5; D is uncertain. The CDR3 is 11 residues long. V dropped 0 bases and J dropped 5 bases, with 2 bases sitting between them. Germline V lookup: CDR1 SGHRS, CDR2 YFSETQ. CDR3 region: CASSLAETQYF. Here the CDR3 DNA reads TGCGCCAGCAGCTTGGCGGAGACCCAGTACTTC.

The CDR3 DNA is TGCGCCAGCAGCTCCGGACAGAGCTCTGGAAACACCATATATTTT. It encodes CASSSGQSSGNTIYF. The rearrangement uses TRBV5-1 and TRBJ1-3, with D maybe TRBD1 (6 bases). V was shortened by 3 bases and J by 0 bases, with 10 bases between the two germline ends. This CDR3 spans 15 amino acids. CDR1 and CDR2 from the germline V gene are SGHRS and YFSETQ. Together with reference TRBV5-1 and TRBJ1-3, the CDR3 gives the full variable domain: KAGVTQTPRYLIKTRGQQVTLSCSPISGHRSVSWYQQTPGQGLQFLFEYFSETQRNKGNFPGRFSGRQFSNSRSEMNVSTLELGDSALYLCASSSGQSSGNTIYFGEGSWLTVV.

The gene calls are TRBV27 and TRBJ2-7, with D perhaps assigned TRBD1 or TRBD2 (5 bases each). V gave up 3 bases and J gave up 9 bases, with 18 bases separating them. CDR1 is MNHEY, CDR2 SMNVEV, per germline (reference sequence). The CDR3 runs to 14 residues. CDR3 in DNA: TGTGCCAGCAGTTTGGGGCCGACCCTTGGAGGGCAGTACTTC. This encodes CASSLGPTLGGQYF.

The chain has TRBV7-2 and TRBJ2-5; a possible D gene is TRBD2 (5 bases). Germline lookup yields CDR1 SGHTA and CDR2 FQGNSA. The CDR3 extends over 16 amino acids. The V end was cut by 5 bases, the J end by 1 base, with 17 bases between. This CDR3 reads CASSAHGGLVQETQYF. CDR3 DNA: TGTGCCAGCAGCGCACATGGCGGGCTAGTCCAAGAGACCCAGTACTTC.

J is TRBJ1-2 and V is TRBV14; D might be TRBD1 (5 bases). Looked up from germline, CDR1 is SGHDN and CDR2 is FVKESK. Trimming took 1 base from V and 2 from J, leaving 11 bases between them. This CDR3 has 15 amino acids. Written as DNA, the CDR3 is TGTGCCAGCAGCCAAGGGGGGACTGGAAACTATGGCTACACCTTC. Amino acid sequence: CASSQGGTGNYGYTF.

The chain combines TRBV18 with TRBJ2-7; possibly TRBD1 for D (5 bases). The CDR3 spans 14 residues. Germline values: CDR1 KGHSH, CDR2 LQKENI. The ends were cut back, 5 bases at V and 5 bases at J, with 16 bases in the middle. CDR3 nucleotide sequence: TGTGCCAGCTCAGCAGACAGAAACGTCGACGAGCAGTACTTC. As protein: CASSADRNVDEQYF.

The chain has TRBV9 and TRBJ1-4; weak D call: TRBD1 (5 bases). Germline V lookup: CDR1 SGDLS, CDR2 YYNGEE. The V gene lost 3 bases and the J gene lost 4 bases, with 7 bases spanning the gap. The CDR3 covers 13 residues. CDR3 bases: TGTGCCAGCAGCGACGGACATAATGAAAAACTGTTTTTT. This codes for CASSDGHNEKLFF.

The rearrangement uses TRBV18 and TRBJ1-2, with TRBD1 as a possible D gene (5 bases). The germline V and J ends were trimmed by 6 bases and 0 bases, with 17 bases remaining between them. Germline-derived CDR1 and CDR2 are KGHSH and LQKENI. The CDR3 length is 16 residues. CDR3 protein: CASSPVGQQANYGYTF. The CDR3 nucleotides are TGTGCCAGCTCCCCCGTGGGGCAGCAAGCTAACTATGGCTACACCTTC.

The count of this clone is one. The CDR3 DNA reads as TGTGCCAGCTCACGCCTAGGCACTGAAGCTTTCTTT. Translation: CASSRLGTEAFF. V gene TRBV27 combines with J gene TRBJ1-1; D ambiguous. Germline V gene sequence: CDR1 MNHEY, CDR2 SMNVEV (reference sequence). CDR3 size: 12 residues. Between the trimmed V and J ends, which lost 8 bases and 4 bases, there was a span of 11 bases.

This rearrangement joins TRBV27 to TRBJ2-2; 9 positions agree with TRBD2. The V gene's germline CDR1 is MNHEY and CDR2 SMNVEV (reference sequence). The trim removed 6 bases at V and 3 bases at J, leaving 11 bases unmatched. There are 17 residues in the CDR3. CDR3 sequence (DNA): TGTGCCAGCAGCAATCGACGGTTAGCGGGAGACACCGGGGAGCTGTTTTTT. This codes for CASSNRRLAGDTGELFF.

The chain uses TRBV6-5 and TRBJ2-5; 7 nucleotides match TRBD1. The CDR3 is 13 residues long. CDR1 and CDR2 (germline): MNHEY, SVGAGI. Trimming took 4 bases from V and 3 from J; bases not matched to a gene: 2. The CDR3 sequence: CASSWQGEETQYF. CDR3 coding DNA: TGTGCCAGCAGTTGGCAGGGGGAAGAGACCCAGTACTTC.

V gene TRBV5-4 combines with J gene TRBJ2-7; D remains unclear. Per the germline V gene, CDR1 is SGHNT and CDR2 is YYREEE (reference sequence). CDR3 size: 12 residues. Trimming removed 1 base at V and 2 bases at J, with 4 bases between. The chain's CDR3 is CASSLLPYEQYF. The CDR3 DNA sequence: TGTGCCAGCAGCTTGCTTCCCTACGAGCAGTACTTC.